This T cell receptor beta chain was sequenced during a study of patients and donors after allogeneic stem cell transplantation (TCRdb year 2020). V is pruned by 5 bases and J by 3 bases, leaving 11 bases of the junction without a gene match. Taken from cysteine to phenylalanine, the CDR3 has 16 residues. Left in the record is the CDR3 DNA by itself, 48 bases read in frame from the first base. The germline V gene (reference sequence) yields DFQATT for CDR1 and SNEGSKA for CDR2. Notes on this clonotype: Its recognized antigen is unknown. The record has no base qualities; no much larger clone is one base away.

To prepare the library, RT-PCR was applied. The instrument given in TCRdb is NextSeq 550. The public reads were quality trimmed at Q25 with fastp and then assembled into clones with MiXCR by TCRdb, keeping productive beta chains. All rows with the same CDR3 protein become a single entry with the most common DNA and genes. For this sample there are under 200,000 distinct CDR3 sequences; 25% to 35% appear just once. Jointly, the top ten make up roughly 3% of the sample. Rearrangement joined TRBV20-1 to TRBJ2-1; a stretch of 9 junction bases matches TRBD2. Source material: blood, either unsorted or a sorted T cell fraction (not recorded which). This sequence originates from a human donor who was either an allogeneic HSCT recipient or a stem cell or donor lymphocyte infusion donor (not recorded which). It is not recorded whose cells these are; they may come from a transplant donor. CDR3 protein: CSAGSLLAGSYNEQFF. The nucleotides are TGCAGTGCTGGAAGCCTACTAGCGGGCAGCTACAATGAGCAGTTCTTC.